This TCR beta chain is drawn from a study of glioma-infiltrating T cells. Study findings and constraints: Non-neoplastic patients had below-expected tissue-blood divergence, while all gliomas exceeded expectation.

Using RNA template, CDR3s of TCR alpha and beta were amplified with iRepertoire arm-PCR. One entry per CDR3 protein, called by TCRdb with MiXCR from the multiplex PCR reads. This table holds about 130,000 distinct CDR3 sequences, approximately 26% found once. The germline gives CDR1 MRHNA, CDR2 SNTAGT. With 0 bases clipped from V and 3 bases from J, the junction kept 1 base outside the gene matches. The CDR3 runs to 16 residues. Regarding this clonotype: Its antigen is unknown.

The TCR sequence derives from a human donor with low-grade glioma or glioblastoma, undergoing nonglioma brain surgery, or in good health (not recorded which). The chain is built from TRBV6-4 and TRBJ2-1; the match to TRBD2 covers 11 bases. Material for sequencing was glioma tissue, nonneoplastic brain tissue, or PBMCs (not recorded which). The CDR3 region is CASSDSSGGDYNEQFF. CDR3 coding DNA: TGTGCCAGCAGTGACTCTAGCGGGGGGGACTACAATGAGCAGTTCTTC.